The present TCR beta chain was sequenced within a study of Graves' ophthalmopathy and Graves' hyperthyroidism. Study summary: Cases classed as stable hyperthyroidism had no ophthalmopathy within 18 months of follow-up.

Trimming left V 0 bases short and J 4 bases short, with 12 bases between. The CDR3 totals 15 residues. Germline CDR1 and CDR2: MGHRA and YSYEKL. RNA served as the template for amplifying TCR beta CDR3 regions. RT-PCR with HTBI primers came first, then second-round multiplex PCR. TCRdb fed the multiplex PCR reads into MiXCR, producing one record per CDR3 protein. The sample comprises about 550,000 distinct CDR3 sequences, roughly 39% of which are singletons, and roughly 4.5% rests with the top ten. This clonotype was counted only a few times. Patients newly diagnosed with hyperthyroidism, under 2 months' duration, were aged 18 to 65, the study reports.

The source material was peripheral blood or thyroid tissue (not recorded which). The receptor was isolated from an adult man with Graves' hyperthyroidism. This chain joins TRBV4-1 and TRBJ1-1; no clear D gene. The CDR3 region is CASSQEIRLATEAFF. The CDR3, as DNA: TGCGCCAGCAGCCAAGAGATTCGGCTGGCCACTGAAGCTTTCTTT.